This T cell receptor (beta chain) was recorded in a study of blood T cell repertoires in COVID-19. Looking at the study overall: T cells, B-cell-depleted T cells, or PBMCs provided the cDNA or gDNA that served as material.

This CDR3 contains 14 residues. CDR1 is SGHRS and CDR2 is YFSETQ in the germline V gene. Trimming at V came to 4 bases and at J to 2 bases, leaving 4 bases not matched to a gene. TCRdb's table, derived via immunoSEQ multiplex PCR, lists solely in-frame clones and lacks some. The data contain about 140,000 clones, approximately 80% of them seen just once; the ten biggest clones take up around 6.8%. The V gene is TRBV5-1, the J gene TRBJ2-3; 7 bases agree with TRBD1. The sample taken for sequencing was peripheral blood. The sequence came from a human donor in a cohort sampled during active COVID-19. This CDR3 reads CASSVGQNTDTQYF. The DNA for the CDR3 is TGCGCCAGCAGCGTGGGACAGAACACAGATACGCAGTATTTT.